This is a list of T cell receptor beta chains from one sample in a study of Ad26.COV2.S vaccination and SARS-CoV-2 variants. Libraries were prepared by immunoSEQ multiplex PCR; TCRdb keeps only in-frame clonotypes and omits some of them. The repertoire holds around 450,000 clones, with 70% to 90% as singletons. Sequencing was performed on peripheral blood, taken in a trial of Ad26.COV2.S vaccine versus placebo. The receptor set was obtained from a person aged 18-60 years who received the Ad26.COV2.S COVID-19 vaccine or a placebo. The CDR3 runs from the conserved cysteine through the conserved F or W. A D gene is named only where the DNA matches it firmly. Only some rows state a clone size, as once, few, many or a class for expanded clones.

j_call v_call d_call clone_size cdr3_aa cdr3_nt
TRBJ1-1 TRBV11-3 TRBD1 - CASSTHRGKDTEAFF TGTGCCAGCAGCACCCACAGGGGTAAGGACACTGAAGCTTTCTTT
TRBJ1-1 TRBV7-2 TRBD1 - CASSLVPPSRGLLNTEAFF TGTGCCAGCAGCTTAGTACCTCCTAGCAGGGGGTTACTTAACACTGAAGCTTTCTTT
TRBJ2-7 TRBV6-5 - - CASRLSWGPYEQYF TGTGCCAGCAGACTTTCTTGGGGGCCATACGAGCAGTACTTC
TRBJ2-3 TRBV11-2 - - CASSHTGNADTQYF TGTGCCAGCAGCCATACAGGGAACGCAGATACGCAGTATTTT
TRBJ2-1 TRBV14 TRBD2 - CASSPGLAGEQFF TGTGCCAGCAGCCCTGGACTAGCGGGAGAGCAGTTCTTC
TRBJ1-5 TRBV6-5 - - CASSYSYSNQPQHF TGTGCCAGCAGTTACAGCTATAGCAATCAGCCCCAGCATTTT
TRBJ2-1 TRBV6-6 TRBD2 - CASSPTSGRVNEQFF TGTGCCAGCAGCCCGACTAGCGGGAGGGTCAATGAGCAGTTCTTC
TRBJ1-5 TRBV19 - - CASSRRQYASSQPQHF TGTGCCAGTAGTAGGAGGCAGTACGCGTCGTCGCAGCCCCAGCATTTT
TRBJ1-1 TRBV6-5 - few CASSYDSPNTEAFF TGTGCCAGCAGTTACGACAGCCCAAACACTGAAGCTTTCTTT
TRBJ1-2 TRBV9 - - CASSGALPPGYGYTF TGTGCCAGCAGCGGAGCCCTCCCCCCGGGCTATGGCTACACCTTC
TRBJ2-1 TRBV3-1/TRBV3-2 - - CASSQTPDIEQFF TGTGCCAGCAGCCAAACCCCTGACATTGAGCAGTTCTTC
TRBJ2-1 TRBV3-1/TRBV3-2 - - CASSPLVGEQFF TGTGCCAGCAGCCCATTAGTGGGCGAGCAGTTCTTC
TRBJ1-1 TRBV6-5 - once CASSYKENTEAFF TGTGCCAGCAGTTACAAGGAGAACACTGAAGCTTTCTTT
TRBJ1-1 TRBV5-1 - - CASSYGFSTEAFF TGCGCCAGCAGCTATGGGTTCTCCACTGAAGCTTTCTTT
TRBJ1-1 TRBV6-2/TRBV6-3 - - CASSDSTGGTEAFF TGTGCCAGCAGTGACTCGACGGGAGGGACTGAAGCTTTCTTT
TRBJ2-3 TRBV6-5 - - CASSQGFETDTQYF TGTGCCAGCAGCCAGGGGTTTGAAACAGATACGCAGTATTTT
TRBJ2-5 TRBV28 - - CASSFETGLQETQYF TGTGCCAGCAGTTTCGAGACCGGACTACAAGAGACCCAGTACTTC
TRBJ2-2 TRBV14 TRBD2 once CASSQDRTSGGTGELFF TGTGCCAGCAGCCAAGATCGCACTAGCGGGGGGACCGGGGAGCTGTTTTTT
TRBJ1-4 TRBV19 - - CASSIEGVNEKLFF TGTGCCAGTAGTATCGAGGGGGTAAATGAAAAACTGTTTTTT
TRBJ2-7 TRBV9 - - CASSFLPSSYEQYF TGTGCCAGCAGTTTCCTGCCGAGTTCCTACGAGCAGTACTTC
TRBJ2-3 TRBV19 - - CASSSQTGSTDTQYF TGTGCCAGTAGTAGCCAGACAGGATCCACAGATACGCAGTATTTT
TRBJ2-7 TRBV30 - - CAGEMRREQYF TGTGCCGGGGAAATGCGGCGCGAGCAGTACTTC
TRBJ1-1 TRBV2 TRBD1 - CAGGQNMNTEAFF TGTGCCGGGGGACAGAACATGAACACTGAAGCTTTCTTT
TRBJ1-5 TRBV6-2/TRBV6-3 - few CASSPAEGNFYQPQHF TGTGCCAGCAGCCCGGCCGAGGGTAACTTCTATCAGCCCCAGCATTTT
TRBJ1-5 TRBV30 - - CAWSVSVFGNQPQHF TGTGCCTGGAGTGTATCCGTCTTTGGCAATCAGCCCCAGCATTTT
TRBJ2-7 TRBV18 TRBD1 once CASSGTEYEQYF TGTGCCAGCTCAGGGACAGAGTACGAGCAGTACTTC
TRBJ2-7 TRBV7-3 TRBD1 - CASSPQGWQAEQYF TGTGCCAGCAGCCCACAGGGGTGGCAGGCTGAGCAGTACTTC
TRBJ1-2 TRBV6-2/TRBV6-3 - - CASSYSEVGYTF TGTGCCAGCAGTTACTCGGAGGTTGGCTACACCTTC
TRBJ2-6 TRBV7-3 - - CASSLTGADFSGANVLTF TGTGCCAGCAGCTTAACCGGGGCAGACTTCTCTGGGGCCAACGTCCTGACTTTC
TRBJ1-6 TRBV30 - - CAWRSQSRTVNSPLHF TGTGCCTGGAGGTCCCAGAGCAGGACAGTTAATTCACCCCTCCACTTT
TRBJ2-3 TRBV19 TRBD2 - CASMVAGYGDTQYF TGTGCCAGTATGGTAGCGGGATACGGAGATACGCAGTATTTT
TRBJ1-4 TRBV7-2 TRBD1 once CASSLEVGTGLTNEKLFF TGTGCCAGCAGCTTAGAGGTGGGGACAGGCCTCACTAATGAAAAACTGTTTTTT
TRBJ1-2 TRBV6-5 - - CASSSQGTDGYTF TGTGCCAGCAGTTCCCAGGGGACGGATGGCTACACCTTC
TRBJ2-4 TRBV25-1 TRBD2 - CASSQAGGRNIQYF TGTGCCAGCAGTCAAGCGGGAGGTAGAAACATTCAGTACTTC
TRBJ2-5 TRBV7-6 - - CASTQFGAKETQYF TGTGCCAGCACCCAGTTTGGGGCAAAAGAGACCCAGTACTTC
TRBJ1-1 TRBV14 - - CASSQLMNTEAFF TGTGCCAGCAGCCAACTCATGAACACTGAAGCTTTCTTT
TRBJ2-7 TRBV18 TRBD2 - CASSPNFGSGRVYEQYF TGTGCCAGCTCACCAAACTTCGGTAGCGGGAGGGTCTACGAGCAGTACTTC
TRBJ2-7 TRBV19 - - CASNPTGYEQYF TGTGCCAGTAATCCCACCGGCTACGAGCAGTACTTC
TRBJ1-6 TRBV27 TRBD1 once CASSPTGSSYNSPLHF TGTGCCAGCAGCCCGACAGGGAGCTCCTATAATTCACCCCTCCACTTT
TRBJ1-2 TRBV7-2 - - CASSLDLYGYTF TGTGCCAGCAGCTTAGACCTCTATGGCTACACCTTC
TRBJ1-4 TRBV28 TRBD1 - CASSGSGTGASEKLFF TGTGCCAGCAGTGGATCCGGGACAGGGGCGAGTGAAAAACTGTTTTTT
TRBJ1-2 TRBV2 TRBD1 - CASISTGTGTFYGYTF TGTGCCAGCATCTCAACCGGGACAGGAACGTTCTATGGCTACACCTTC
TRBJ2-1 TRBV5-4 - - CASSFWNSYNEQFF TGTGCCAGCAGTTTTTGGAACTCCTACAATGAGCAGTTCTTC
TRBJ1-4 TRBV5-1 - - CASSFARTTNEKLFF TGCGCCAGCAGCTTTGCCAGAACAACTAATGAAAAACTGTTTTTT
TRBJ2-7 TRBV27 TRBD1 - CASSFRDRGGSYEQYF TGTGCCAGCAGTTTCCGAGACAGGGGTGGCTCCTACGAGCAGTACTTC
TRBJ1-2 TRBV20-1 - - CSASTLIGYGRGYTF TGCAGTGCTAGTACGTTAATCGGGTACGGACGTGGCTACACCTTC
TRBJ1-1 TRBV7-2 TRBD1 - CASSSRLQGMGTEAFF TGTGCCAGCAGCTCCCGGCTACAGGGGATGGGCACTGAAGCTTTCTTT
TRBJ2-1 TRBV20-1 - - CSAPGDEQFF TGCAGTGCTCCGGGCGATGAGCAGTTCTTC
TRBJ2-1 TRBV4-2 TRBD2 - CASSQFGGANLYNEQFF TGTGCCAGCAGCCAATTCGGGGGGGCCAATCTCTACAATGAGCAGTTCTTC
TRBJ1-4 TRBV5-1 - - CASSEGGLINEKLFF TGCGCCAGCAGCGAGGGGGGGCTGATAAATGAAAAACTGTTTTTT
TRBJ1-2 TRBV6-6 - - CASSYPAVGYGYTF TGTGCCAGCAGTTACCCGGCGGTCGGCTATGGCTACACCTTC
TRBJ1-3 TRBV5-4 - few CASNRWGAGNTIYF TGTGCCAGCAACAGATGGGGAGCTGGAAACACCATATATTTT
TRBJ1-5 TRBV6-5 - - CASSRRDSNQPQHF TGTGCCAGCAGTCGGAGGGATAGCAATCAGCCCCAGCATTTT
TRBJ2-4 TRBV7-3 TRBD2 - CASSSAGGPMDIQYF TGTGCCAGCAGTTCAGCGGGGGGGCCGATGGACATTCAGTACTTC
TRBJ2-3 TRBV6-2/TRBV6-3 TRBD2 - CASSYSILAGYTQYF TGTGCCAGCAGTTACTCGATCCTAGCGGGATATACGCAGTATTTT
TRBJ2-3 TRBV11-2 - - CASTHNLGPYF TGTGCCAGCACCCACAACCTCGGCCCGTATTTT
TRBJ1-5 TRBV6-2/TRBV6-3 - - CASSYSVPPNRGNQPQHF TGTGCCAGCAGTTACTCAGTACCCCCGAACAGAGGCAATCAGCCCCAGCATTTT